This T cell receptor (beta chain) is from a study of cytomegalovirus exposure and HLA in healthy donors. Study results and limitations: The study listed roughly 160 cytomegalovirus-associated TCR beta chains. Per published reports, the classifier diagnosed cytomegalovirus status with high specificity and sensitivity.

The data were produced by immunoSEQ multiplex PCR, yet TCRdb's version contains in-frame clones alone and is incomplete. The repertoire includes 65,000 or so clones, around 96% of them detected once, and around 4.5% sits in the top ten. CDR1 is GTSNPN, CDR2 SVGIG, per germline (reference sequence). The CDR3 runs to 15 residues. The donors were in the roughly 120-subject validation cohort, distinct from the approximately 700-subject first cohort. Notes on this clone: Its specificity is unknown. Mismatch with germline at one junction end may stem from a read error.

The gene calls are TRBV30 and TRBJ1-1; 8 bases agree with TRBD1. The sequence was obtained from a man aged 18-30 years in good health and CMV-seropositive. The sample comprised PBMCs. CDR3 in DNA: TGTGCCTGGACCACCCGGACAGGGCCGAACCCTGAAGCTTTCTTT. This gives the protein CAWTTRTGPNPEAFF.